The 8 T cell receptor beta chains below all came from one sample that was sequenced in a study of shared clonotypes between healthy human individuals. Using immunoSEQ multiplex PCR, the repertoire was profiled, and TCRdb retains in-frame clones only, with some absent. In the table there are around 1 million clones, about 80% of which are singletons. The sequenced material came from memory CD4+ T cells sorted from blood. The subset is: CD45RA-negative fraction. Receptors originate from a man aged 18 to 35 in good health.

The chain recombines TRBV5-7 with TRBJ1-6, with TRBD1 identical over 9 bases. TRBV5-7 is labeled an ORF, and its function is uncertain. V gave up 1 base and J gave up 10 bases; unmatched junction bases: 6. The CDR3 loop spans 15 amino acids. Here the CDR3 reads CASSLTDRGGSPLHF. Written as DNA, the CDR3 is TGTGCCAGCAGCTTGACCGACAGGGGGGGATCACCCCTCCACTTT.

This rearrangement joins TRBV7-9 to TRBJ1-2; D is undetermined. This CDR3 region has 13 residues. Germline CDR1 and CDR2: SEHNR and FQNEAQ (reference sequence). Between the trimmed V and J ends, which lost 5 bases and 2 bases, there was a span of 9 bases. The CDR3: CASSKDNNYGYTF. CDR3 DNA: TGTGCCAGCAGCAAAGACAACAACTATGGCTACACCTTC.

This sequence joins TRBV10-1 and TRBJ1-4; a weak D match, TRBD1 (5 bases). Trimming cost V 4 bases and J 11 bases, with 14 bases left between them. The CDR3 contains 13 residues. The V gene's germline CDR1 is WNHNN and CDR2 SYGVQD (reference sequence). The CDR3 sequence: CASSGTAGGKLFF. In nucleotides, the CDR3 is TGCGCCAGCAGTGGGACTGCCGGGGGGAAACTGTTTTTT.

This clone turned up a few times. The gene calls are TRBV30 and TRBJ1-1, with 7 bases matching TRBD1. CDR1 and CDR2 from the germline V gene are GTSNPN and SVGIG (reference sequence). The length of the CDR3 is 13 residues. With V trimmed by 0 bases and J by 5 bases, 3 bases remained unmatched. This chain's CDR3 is CAWSVPRGTEAFF. CDR3 nucleotide sequence: TGTGCCTGGAGTGTCCCCAGGGGGACTGAAGCTTTCTTT.

This chain joins TRBV13 and TRBJ2-7; 9 positions agree with TRBD1. The CDR3 sequence is 15 residues long. Germline loops: CDR1 PRHDT, CDR2 FYEKMQ (reference sequence). V lost 5 bases to trimming and J lost 2 bases; unmatched junction nucleotides: 7. The CDR3 protein is CASSSQQGAAYEQYF. CDR3 DNA sequence: TGTGCCAGCAGCAGCCAACAGGGGGCTGCCTACGAGCAGTACTTC. Supplemented by reference TRBV13 and TRBJ2-7, the full variable domain reads AAGVIQSPRHLIKEKRETATLKCYPIPRHDTVYWYQQGPGQDPQFLISFYEKMQSDKGSIPDRFSAQQFSDYHSELNMSSLELGDSALYFCASSSQQGAAYEQYFGPGTRLTVT.

The chain is built from TRBV29-1 and TRBJ1-2; D unclear. The V gene lost 3 bases and the J gene lost 8 bases, with 13 bases spanning the gap. Per germline, CDR1 SQVTM and CDR2 ANQGSEA. The CDR3 has 12 amino acids. The CDR3 sequence is CSVDVGRRGYTF. The CDR3 DNA follows: TGCAGCGTTGATGTGGGAAGGAGGGGCTACACCTTC. Full variable domain (outside the CDR3, taken from reference TRBV29-1 and TRBJ1-2): SAVISQKPSRDICQRGTSLTIQCQVDSQVTMMFWYRQQPGQSLTLIATANQGSEATYESGFVIDKFPISRPNLTFSTLTVSNMSPEDSSIYLCSVDVGRRGYTFGSGTRLTVV.

The rearrangement links TRBV27 to TRBJ2-3; 7 positions match TRBD2. Per germline, CDR1 MNHEY and CDR2 SMNVEV (reference sequence). Germline trimming cut 5 bases from V and 2 bases from J; bases unmatched to any gene: 7. This CDR3 has 15 amino acids. CDR3: CASSVDAGVTDTQYF. The CDR3, as DNA: TGTGCCAGCAGTGTGGACGCGGGAGTCACAGATACGCAGTATTTT.

The chain employs TRBV18 and TRBJ2-5; the D gene could be TRBD1 or TRBD2 (7 bases each). V was clipped by 4 bases and J by 5 bases, with 14 bases between them. The CDR3 contains 14 residues. From germline, CDR1 is KGHSH and CDR2 LQKENI. The CDR3 loop reads CASSRSQGGETQYF. The CDR3 DNA reads as TGTGCCAGCTCACGCTCCCAGGGGGGGGAGACCCAGTACTTC.